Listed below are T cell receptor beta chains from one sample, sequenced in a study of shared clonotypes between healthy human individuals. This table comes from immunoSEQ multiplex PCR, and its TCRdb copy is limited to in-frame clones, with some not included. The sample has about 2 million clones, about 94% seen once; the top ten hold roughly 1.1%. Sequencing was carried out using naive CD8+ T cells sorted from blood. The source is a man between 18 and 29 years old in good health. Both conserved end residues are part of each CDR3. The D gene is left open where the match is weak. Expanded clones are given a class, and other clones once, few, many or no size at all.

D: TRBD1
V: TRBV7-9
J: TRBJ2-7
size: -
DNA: TGTGCCAGCAGCCATGGACAGGGCTCCCCCTACGAGCAGTACTTC
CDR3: CASSHGQGSPYEQYF

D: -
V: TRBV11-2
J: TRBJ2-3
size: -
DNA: TGTGCCAGCAGCCGAGTCGAAAATCCAGATACGCAGTATTTT
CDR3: CASSRVENPDTQYF

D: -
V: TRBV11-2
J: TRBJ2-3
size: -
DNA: TGTGCCAGCAGCACTTCACTGGATACGCAGTATTTT
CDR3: CASSTSLDTQYF

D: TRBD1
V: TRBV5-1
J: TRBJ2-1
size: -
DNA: TGCGCCAGCAGACTCGTAGGGGGCTTCTCCTACAATGAGCAGTTCTTC
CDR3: CASRLVGGFSYNEQFF

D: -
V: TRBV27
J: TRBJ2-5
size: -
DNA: TGTGCCAGCAGTTTATGGGGGAAGGAGACCCAGTACTTC
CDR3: CASSLWGKETQYF

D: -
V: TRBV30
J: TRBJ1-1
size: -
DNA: TGTGCCTGGAACCGGGAATCGGGGAACACTGAAGCTTTCTTT
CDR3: CAWNRESGNTEAFF

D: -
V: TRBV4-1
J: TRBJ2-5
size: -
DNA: TGCGCCAGCAGCCAAGCTGCGGCAGGACATTACCAAGAGACCCAGTACTTC
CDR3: CASSQAAAGHYQETQYF

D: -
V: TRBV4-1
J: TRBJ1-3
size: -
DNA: TGCGCCAGCAGCCAACTTCCAGGGTCTGGAAACACCATATATTTT
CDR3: CASSQLPGSGNTIYF

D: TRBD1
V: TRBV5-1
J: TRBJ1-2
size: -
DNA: TGCGCCAGCAGCTTGGTTGGGACAGGGATTGGGGACGGCTACACCTTC
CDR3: CASSLVGTGIGDGYTF

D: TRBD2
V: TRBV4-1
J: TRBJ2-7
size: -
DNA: TGCGCCAGCAGCCAGTTAGCGGGAGGGCCGGAAGACTACGAGCAGTACTTC
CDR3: CASSQLAGGPEDYEQYF

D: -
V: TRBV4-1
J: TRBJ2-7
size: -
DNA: TGCGCCAGCAGCTCAGGGAACTACGAGCAGTACTTC
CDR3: CASSSGNYEQYF

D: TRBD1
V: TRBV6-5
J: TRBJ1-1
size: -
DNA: TGTGCCAGCAGCCAAGGGGGCGAGCTCAACACTGAAGCTTTCTTT
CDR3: CASSQGGELNTEAFF

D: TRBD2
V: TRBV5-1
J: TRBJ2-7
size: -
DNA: TGCGCCAGCAGCCCATATGCCAGGGCGGCTAGCGGGTACTACGAGCAGTACTTC
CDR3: CASSPYARAASGYYEQYF

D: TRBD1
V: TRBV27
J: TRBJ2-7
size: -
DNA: TGTGCCAGCACCTCAACCGGGACAGGGTCCTACGAGCAGTACTTC
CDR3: CASTSTGTGSYEQYF

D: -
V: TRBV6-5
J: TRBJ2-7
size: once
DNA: TGTGCCAGCAGTTACCCGGACGGCGAGCAGTACTTC
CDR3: CASSYPDGEQYF

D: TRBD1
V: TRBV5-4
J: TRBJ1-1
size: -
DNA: TGTGCCAGCAGCTCACCGGGACAGGGGCGGATGAACACTGAAGCTTTCTTT
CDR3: CASSSPGQGRMNTEAFF

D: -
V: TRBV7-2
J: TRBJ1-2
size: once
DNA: TGTGCCAGCAGCGGGACGGTGATGGGCTATGGCTACACCTTC
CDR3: CASSGTVMGYGYTF

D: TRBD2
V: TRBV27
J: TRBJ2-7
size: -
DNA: TGTGCCAGCAGTTTGAGGGCTAGCGGGAGTTACGAGCAGTACTTC
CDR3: CASSLRASGSYEQYF

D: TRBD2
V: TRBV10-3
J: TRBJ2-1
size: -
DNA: TGTGCCATCAGCCTTAGCGGGAGCTCCTACAATGAGCAGTTCTTC
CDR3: CAISLSGSSYNEQFF

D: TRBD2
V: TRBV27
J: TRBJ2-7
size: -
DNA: TGTGCCAGCAGTCACTATGGGACTACCTACGAGCAGTACTTC
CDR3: CASSHYGTTYEQYF

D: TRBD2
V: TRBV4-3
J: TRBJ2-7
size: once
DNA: TGCGCCAGCAGCCCACGCGGGGGTTACGAGCAGTACTTC
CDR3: CASSPRGGYEQYF

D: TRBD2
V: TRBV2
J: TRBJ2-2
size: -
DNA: TGTGCCAGCAGTACCCCGACTAGCGGAATCCCCGCGAACACCGGGGAGCTGTTTTTT
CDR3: CASSTPTSGIPANTGELFF

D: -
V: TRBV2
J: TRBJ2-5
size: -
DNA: TGTGCCAGCAGTGACGCTATTTGGGAGACCCAGTACTTC
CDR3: CASSDAIWETQYF

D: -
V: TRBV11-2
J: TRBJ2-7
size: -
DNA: TGTGCCAGCAGCTTATACAGGAACGAGCAGTACTTC
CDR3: CASSLYRNEQYF

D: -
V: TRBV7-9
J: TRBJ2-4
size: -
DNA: TGTGCCAGCAGCTTACTACGAGAGGCTAAAAACATTCAGTACTTC
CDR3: CASSLLREAKNIQYF

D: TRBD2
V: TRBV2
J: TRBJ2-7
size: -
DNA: TGTGCCGCCGGGACTAGCGGGATATACGAGCAGTACTTC
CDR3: CAAGTSGIYEQYF

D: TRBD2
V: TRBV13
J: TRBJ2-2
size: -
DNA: TGTGCCAGCAGCTCGCCCCTAGCGGGAGACAGCACCGGGGAGCTGTTTTTT
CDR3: CASSSPLAGDSTGELFF

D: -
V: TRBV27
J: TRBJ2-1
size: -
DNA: TGTGCCAGCAGTACCTCCGGGACTTACTCCTACAATGAGCAGTTCTTC
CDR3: CASSTSGTYSYNEQFF

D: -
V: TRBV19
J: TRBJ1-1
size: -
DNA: TGTGCCAGTAGTTCAGTGAACACTGAAGCTTTCTTT
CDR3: CASSSVNTEAFF

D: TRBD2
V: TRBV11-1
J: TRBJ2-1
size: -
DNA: TGTGCCAGCAGCTTACTAGCGGGGGGGCCCAGCTCCTACAATGAGCAGTTCTTC
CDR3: CASSLLAGGPSSYNEQFF

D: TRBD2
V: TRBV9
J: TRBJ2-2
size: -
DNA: TGTGCCAGCAGCGTAGACCAGCGGGAGGGGAACACCGGGGAGCTGTTTTTT
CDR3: CASSVDQREGNTGELFF

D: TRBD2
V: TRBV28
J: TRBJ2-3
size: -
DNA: TGTGCCAGCAGCCCCGACGGAGCGGGGGGATTTATTGGAGATACGCAGTATTTT
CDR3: CASSPDGAGGFIGDTQYF

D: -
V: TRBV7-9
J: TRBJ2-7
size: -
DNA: TGTGCCAGCAGCTCAGGGTTCGACGAGCAGTACTTC
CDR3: CASSSGFDEQYF

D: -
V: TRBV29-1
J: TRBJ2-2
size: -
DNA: TGCAGCGTTGAGTTTGAAGCAGCCGGGACCGGGGAGCTGTTTTTT
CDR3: CSVEFEAAGTGELFF

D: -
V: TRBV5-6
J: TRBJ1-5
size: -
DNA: TGTGCCAGCAGCTTGGCCCCGGCAGATAGCAATCAGCCCCAGCATTTT
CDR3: CASSLAPADSNQPQHF

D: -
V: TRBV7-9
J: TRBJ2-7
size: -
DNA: TGTGCCAGCAGCTCCGTCATCTCCTACGAGCAGTACTTC
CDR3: CASSSVISYEQYF

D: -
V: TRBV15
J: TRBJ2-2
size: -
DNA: TGTGCCACCAGCGGATTCTCGGGACAAATAACCACCGGGGAGCTGTTTTTT
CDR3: CATSGFSGQITTGELFF

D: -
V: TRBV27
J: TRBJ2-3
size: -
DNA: TGTGCCAGCAGTTCACCGGACAGTTGGGGGGGAGATACGCAGTATTTT
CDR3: CASSSPDSWGGDTQYF

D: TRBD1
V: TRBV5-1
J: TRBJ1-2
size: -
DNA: TGCGCCAGCAGCTTAAATCCGGAACAGGGGCCGTCCTATGGCTACACCTTC
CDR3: CASSLNPEQGPSYGYTF

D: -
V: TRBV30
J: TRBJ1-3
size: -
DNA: TGTGCCTGGAGTTCGAGCCAGGGTACGGGAAACACCATATATTTT
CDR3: CAWSSSQGTGNTIYF

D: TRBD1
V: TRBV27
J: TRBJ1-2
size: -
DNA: TGTGCCAGCAGGCCAGGGGGCTTTGATGTCAGCTACACCTTC
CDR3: CASRPGGFDVSYTF

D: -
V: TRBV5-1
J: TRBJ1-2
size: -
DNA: TGCGCCAGCAGCTTGGCGGGGGGAGGCTATGGCTACACCTTC
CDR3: CASSLAGGGYGYTF

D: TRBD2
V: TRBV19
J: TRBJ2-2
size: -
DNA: TGTGCCAGTAAGGACAGACCGGGACTAGCGGAGACCGGGGAGCTGTTTTTT
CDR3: CASKDRPGLAETGELFF

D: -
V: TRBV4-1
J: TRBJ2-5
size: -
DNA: TGCGCCAGCAGCCAAGATCTAGGGGGGCTAGAGACCCAGTACTTC
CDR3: CASSQDLGGLETQYF

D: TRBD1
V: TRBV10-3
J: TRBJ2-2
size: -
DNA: TGTGCCATCAGAAATCCGGACAGGGGGCCCACCGGGGAGCTGTTTTTT
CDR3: CAIRNPDRGPTGELFF

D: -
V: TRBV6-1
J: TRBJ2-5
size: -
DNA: TGTGCCAGCAGTGAATTGGGGGGCTGGGAGACCCAGTACTTC
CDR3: CASSELGGWETQYF

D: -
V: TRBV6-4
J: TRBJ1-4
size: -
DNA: TGTGCCGACACGAGGGAGGGGAGTGAAAAACTGTTTTTT
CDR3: CADTREGSEKLFF

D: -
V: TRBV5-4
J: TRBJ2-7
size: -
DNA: TGTGCCAGCAGCTTGGAACGGGAGAGGGACGAGCAGTACTTC
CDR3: CASSLERERDEQYF

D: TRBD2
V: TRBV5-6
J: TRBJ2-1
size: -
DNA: TGTGCCAGCAGCTCCGGACTAGCGGGTCGATACAATGAGCAGTTCTTC
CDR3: CASSSGLAGRYNEQFF

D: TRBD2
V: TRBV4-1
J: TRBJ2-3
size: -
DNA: TGCGCCAGCAGCCCGATACCGCTAGGACTAGCAGATACGCAGTATTTT
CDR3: CASSPIPLGLADTQYF

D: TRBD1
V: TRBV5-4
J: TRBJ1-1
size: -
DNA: TGTGCCAGCAGCTTGGTGCAGGGGGCCGATGCTTTCTTT
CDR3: CASSLVQGADAFF

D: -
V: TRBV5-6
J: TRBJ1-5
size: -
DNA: TGTGCCAGCAGCTTGGGAGGCGGGAGTCAGCCCCAGCATTTT
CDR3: CASSLGGGSQPQHF

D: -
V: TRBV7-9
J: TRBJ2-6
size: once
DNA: TGTGCCAGCGATTCTAGCTCTGGGGCCAACGTCCTGACTTTC
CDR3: CASDSSSGANVLTF

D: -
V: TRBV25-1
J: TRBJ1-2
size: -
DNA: TGTGCCAGCAGTGATGGGGAGCGGGGCTACACCTTC
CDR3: CASSDGERGYTF

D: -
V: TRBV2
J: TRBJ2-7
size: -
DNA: TGTGCCAGCAGTAAGACGACAGCCCCCTGGGAGCAGTACTTC
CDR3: CASSKTTAPWEQYF

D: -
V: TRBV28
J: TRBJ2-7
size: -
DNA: TGTGCCAGCAGTTTCTGGGGGGACGAAACATCCTACGAGCAGTACTTC
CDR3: CASSFWGDETSYEQYF

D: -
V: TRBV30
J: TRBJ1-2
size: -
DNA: TGTGCCTGGAGCGAAGTGCAGGCAAACCTTAACTATGGCTACACCTTC
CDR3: CAWSEVQANLNYGYTF